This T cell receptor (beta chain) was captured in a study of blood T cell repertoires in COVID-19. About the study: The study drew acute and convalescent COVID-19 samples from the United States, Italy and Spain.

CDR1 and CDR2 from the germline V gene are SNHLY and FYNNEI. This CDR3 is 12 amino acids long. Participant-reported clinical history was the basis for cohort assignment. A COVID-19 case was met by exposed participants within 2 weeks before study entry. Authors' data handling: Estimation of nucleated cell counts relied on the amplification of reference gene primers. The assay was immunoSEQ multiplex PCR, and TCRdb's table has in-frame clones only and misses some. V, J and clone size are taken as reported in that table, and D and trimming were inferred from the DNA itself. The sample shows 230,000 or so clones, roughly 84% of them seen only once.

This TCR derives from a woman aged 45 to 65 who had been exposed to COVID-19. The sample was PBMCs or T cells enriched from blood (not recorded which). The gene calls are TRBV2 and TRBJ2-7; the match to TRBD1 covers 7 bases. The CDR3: CSCSGQSYEQYF. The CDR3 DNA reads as TGTTCCTGTTCGGGACAGTCCTACGAGCAGTACTTC.